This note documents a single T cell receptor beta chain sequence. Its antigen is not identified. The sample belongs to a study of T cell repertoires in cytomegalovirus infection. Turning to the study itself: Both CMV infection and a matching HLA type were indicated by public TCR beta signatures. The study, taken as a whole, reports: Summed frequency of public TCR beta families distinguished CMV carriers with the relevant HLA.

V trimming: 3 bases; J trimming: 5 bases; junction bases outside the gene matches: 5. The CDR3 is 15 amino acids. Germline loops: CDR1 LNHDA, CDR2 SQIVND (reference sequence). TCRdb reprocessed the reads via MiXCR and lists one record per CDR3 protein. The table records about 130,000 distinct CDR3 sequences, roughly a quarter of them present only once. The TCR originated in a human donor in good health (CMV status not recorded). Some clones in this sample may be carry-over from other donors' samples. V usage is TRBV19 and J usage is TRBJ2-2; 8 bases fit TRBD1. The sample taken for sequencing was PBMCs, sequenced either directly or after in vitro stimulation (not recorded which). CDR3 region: CASSILDRVTGELFF. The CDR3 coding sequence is TGTGCCAGTAGTATTTTGGACAGGGTTACCGGGGAGCTGTTTTTT.